The subject of this entry is one T cell receptor beta chain. This specimen includes other DNA sequences encoding the same CDR3. The source of the sample is a study of blood T cell repertoires in COVID-19. Study in general: The analysed material was cDNA or gDNA that came from T cells, B-cell-depleted T cells, or PBMCs.

Method: immunoSEQ multiplex PCR; TCRdb's copy keeps in-frame clones and lacks some. The data contain under 450,000 clones, 80% to 90% of them singletons. The CDR3 extends over 13 amino acids. Germline CDR1 and CDR2: LGHDT and YNNKEL (reference sequence). V was clipped by 1 base and J by 5 bases, with 8 bases between them. V is TRBV3-1 (or the pseudogene TRBV3-2) and J is TRBJ1-2, with D possibly being TRBD1 (5 bases). Material: peripheral blood. This sequence originates from a woman aged 55 to 70 with COVID-19, enrolled during active disease. CDR3: CASSQGGGYGYTF. For the CDR3, the DNA is TGTGCCAGCAGCCAAGGGGGGGGTTATGGCTACACCTTC.